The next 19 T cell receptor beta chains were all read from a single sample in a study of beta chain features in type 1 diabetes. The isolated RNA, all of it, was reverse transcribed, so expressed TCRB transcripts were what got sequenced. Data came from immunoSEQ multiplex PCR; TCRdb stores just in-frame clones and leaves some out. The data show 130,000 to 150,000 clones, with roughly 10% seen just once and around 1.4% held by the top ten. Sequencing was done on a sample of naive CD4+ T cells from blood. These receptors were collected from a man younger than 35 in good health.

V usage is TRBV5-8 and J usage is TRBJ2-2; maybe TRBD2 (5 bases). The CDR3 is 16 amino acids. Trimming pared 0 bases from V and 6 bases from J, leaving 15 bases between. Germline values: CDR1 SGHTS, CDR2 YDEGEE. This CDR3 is CASSLGLGSKSGELFF. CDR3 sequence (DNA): TGTGCCAGCAGCTTGGGTCTGGGGAGTAAGTCCGGGGAGCTGTTTTTT.

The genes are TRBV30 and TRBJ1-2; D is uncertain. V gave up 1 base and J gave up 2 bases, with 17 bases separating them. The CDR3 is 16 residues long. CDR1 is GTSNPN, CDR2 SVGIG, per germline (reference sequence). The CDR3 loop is CAWSGPSGPLNYGYTF. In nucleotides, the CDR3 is TGTGCCTGGAGTGGGCCTTCGGGTCCCCTCAACTATGGCTACACCTTC.

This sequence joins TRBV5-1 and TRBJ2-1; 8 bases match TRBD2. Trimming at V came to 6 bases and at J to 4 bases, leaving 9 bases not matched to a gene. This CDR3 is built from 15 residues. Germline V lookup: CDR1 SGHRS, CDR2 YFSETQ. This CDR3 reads CASTSVAGGYNEQFF. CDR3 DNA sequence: TGCGCCAGCACCTCCGTGGCGGGGGGATACAATGAGCAGTTCTTC.

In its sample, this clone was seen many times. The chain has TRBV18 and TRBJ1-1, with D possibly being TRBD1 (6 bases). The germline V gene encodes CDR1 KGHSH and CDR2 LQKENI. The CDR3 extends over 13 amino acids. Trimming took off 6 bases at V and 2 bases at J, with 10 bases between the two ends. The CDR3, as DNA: TGTGCCAGCTCTTATGGGACAAACACTGAAGCTTTCTTT. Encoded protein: CASSYGTNTEAFF.

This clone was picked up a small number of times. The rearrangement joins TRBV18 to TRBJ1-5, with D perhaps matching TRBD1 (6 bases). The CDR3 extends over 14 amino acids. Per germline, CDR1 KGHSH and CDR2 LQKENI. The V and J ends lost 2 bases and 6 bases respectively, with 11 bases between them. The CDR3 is CASSPSTGRQPQHF. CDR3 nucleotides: TGTGCCAGCTCACCATCCACAGGGCGTCAGCCCCAGCATTTT.

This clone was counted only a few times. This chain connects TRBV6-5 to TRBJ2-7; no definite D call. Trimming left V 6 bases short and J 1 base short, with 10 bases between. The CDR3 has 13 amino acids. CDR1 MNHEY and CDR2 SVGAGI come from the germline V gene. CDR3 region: CASRAPGSYEQYF. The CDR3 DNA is TGTGCCAGCAGGGCCCCGGGTTCCTACGAGCAGTACTTC.

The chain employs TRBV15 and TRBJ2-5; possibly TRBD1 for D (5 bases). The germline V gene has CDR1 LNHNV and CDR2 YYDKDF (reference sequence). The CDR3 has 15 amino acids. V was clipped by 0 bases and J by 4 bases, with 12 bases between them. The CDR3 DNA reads TGTGCCACCAGCAGAGAAAGGCATCAGGGAGAGACCCAGTACTTC. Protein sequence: CATSRERHQGETQYF. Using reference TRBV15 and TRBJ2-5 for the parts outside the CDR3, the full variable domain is DAMVIQNPRYQVTQFGKPVTLSCSQTLNHNVMYWYQQKSSQAPKLLFHYYDKDFNNEADTPDNFQSRRPNTSFCFLDIRSPGLGDTAMYLCATSRERHQGETQYFGPGTRLLVL.

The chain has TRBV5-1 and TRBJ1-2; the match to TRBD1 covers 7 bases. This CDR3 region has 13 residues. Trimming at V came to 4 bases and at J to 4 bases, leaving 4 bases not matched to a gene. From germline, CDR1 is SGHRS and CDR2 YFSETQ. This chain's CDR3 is CASSLGGAYGYTF. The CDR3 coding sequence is TGCGCCAGCAGCCTAGGGGGCGCCTATGGCTACACCTTC.

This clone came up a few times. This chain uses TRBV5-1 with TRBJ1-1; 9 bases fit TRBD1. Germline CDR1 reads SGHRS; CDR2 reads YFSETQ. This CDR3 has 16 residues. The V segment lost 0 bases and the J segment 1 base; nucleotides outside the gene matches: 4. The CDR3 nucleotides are TGCGCCAGCAGCTTGGACAGGGGGCAGACGAACACTGAAGCTTTCTTT. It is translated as CASSLDRGQTNTEAFF.

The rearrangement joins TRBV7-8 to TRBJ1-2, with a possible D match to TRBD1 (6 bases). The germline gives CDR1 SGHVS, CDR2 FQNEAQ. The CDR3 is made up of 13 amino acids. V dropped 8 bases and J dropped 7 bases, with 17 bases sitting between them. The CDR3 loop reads CASGDQGLFGYTF. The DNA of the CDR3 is TGTGCCAGCGGGGATCAGGGGTTGTTTGGCTACACCTTC.

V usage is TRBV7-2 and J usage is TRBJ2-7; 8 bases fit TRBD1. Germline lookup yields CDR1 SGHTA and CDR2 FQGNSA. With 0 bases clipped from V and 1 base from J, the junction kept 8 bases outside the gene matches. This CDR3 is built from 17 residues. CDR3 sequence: CASSLAAPQGVSYEQYF. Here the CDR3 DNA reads TGTGCCAGCAGCTTAGCGGCTCCACAGGGGGTATCCTACGAGCAGTACTTC.

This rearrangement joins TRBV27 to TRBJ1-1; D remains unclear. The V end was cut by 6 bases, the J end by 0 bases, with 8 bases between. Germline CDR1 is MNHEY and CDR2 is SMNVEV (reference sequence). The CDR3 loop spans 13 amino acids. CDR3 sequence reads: CASRGEMNTEAFF. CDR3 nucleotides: TGTGCCAGCAGGGGCGAGATGAACACTGAAGCTTTCTTT.

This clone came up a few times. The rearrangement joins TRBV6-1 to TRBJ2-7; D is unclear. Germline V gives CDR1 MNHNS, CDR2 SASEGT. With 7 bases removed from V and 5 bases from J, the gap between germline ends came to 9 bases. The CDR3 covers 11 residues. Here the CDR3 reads CASNRVNEQYF. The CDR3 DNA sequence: TGTGCCAGCAATCGAGTCAACGAGCAGTACTTC.

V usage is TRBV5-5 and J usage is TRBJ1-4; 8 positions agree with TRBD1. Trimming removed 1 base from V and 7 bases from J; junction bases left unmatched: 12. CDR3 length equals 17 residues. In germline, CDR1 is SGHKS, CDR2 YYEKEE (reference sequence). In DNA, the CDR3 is TGTGCCAGCAGCTTGAACTCCGACAGGGGTGTTACTGAAAAACTGTTTTTT. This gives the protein CASSLNSDRGVTEKLFF. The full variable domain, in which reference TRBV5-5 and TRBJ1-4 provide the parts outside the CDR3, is DAGVTQSPTHLIKTRGQQVTLRCSPISGHKSVSWYQQVLGQGPQFIFQYYEKEERGRGNFPDRFSARQFPNYSSELNVNALLLGDSALYLCASSLNSDRGVTEKLFFGSGTQLSVL.

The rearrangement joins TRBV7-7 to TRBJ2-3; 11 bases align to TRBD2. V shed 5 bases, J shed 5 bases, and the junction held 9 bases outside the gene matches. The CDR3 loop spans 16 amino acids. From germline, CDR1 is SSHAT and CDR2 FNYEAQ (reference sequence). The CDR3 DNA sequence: TGTGCCAGCAGCCCCGGACTAGCGGGCGGCTTAGATACGCAGTATTTT. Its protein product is CASSPGLAGGLDTQYF.

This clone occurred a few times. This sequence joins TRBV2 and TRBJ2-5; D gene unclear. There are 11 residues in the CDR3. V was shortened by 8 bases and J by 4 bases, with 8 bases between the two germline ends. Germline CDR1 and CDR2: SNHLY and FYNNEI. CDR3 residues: CASSNGETQYF. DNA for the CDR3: TGTGCCAGCTCCAACGGAGAGACCCAGTACTTC.

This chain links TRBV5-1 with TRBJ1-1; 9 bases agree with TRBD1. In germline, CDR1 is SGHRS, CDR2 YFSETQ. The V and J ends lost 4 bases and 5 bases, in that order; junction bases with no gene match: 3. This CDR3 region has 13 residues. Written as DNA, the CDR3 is TGCGCCAGCAGCGTCGGGACAGGGACTGAAGCTTTCTTT. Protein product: CASSVGTGTEAFF.

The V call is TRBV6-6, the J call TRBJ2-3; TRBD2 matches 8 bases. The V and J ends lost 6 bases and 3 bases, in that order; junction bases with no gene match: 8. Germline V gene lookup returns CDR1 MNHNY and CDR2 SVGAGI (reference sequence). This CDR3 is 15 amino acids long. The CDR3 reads CASSTGGGRTDTQYF. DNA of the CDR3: TGTGCCAGCAGCACCGGCGGGGGGCGGACAGATACGCAGTATTTT.

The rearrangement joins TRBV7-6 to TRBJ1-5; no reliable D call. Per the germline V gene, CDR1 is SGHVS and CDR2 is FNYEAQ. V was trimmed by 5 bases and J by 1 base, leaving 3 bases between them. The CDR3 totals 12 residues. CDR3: CASSQSNQPQHF. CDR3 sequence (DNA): TGTGCCAGCAGCCAGAGCAATCAGCCCCAGCATTTT.